This paragraph reports one T cell receptor (beta chain). What it binds is not known. This sample stems from a study of post-analysis software for immune sequencing data. About the research overall: Disease trajectories encompassed relapsing-remitting, secondary progressive and progressive-relapsing multiple sclerosis. Study-wide results and caveats: With TRBV5-6, TRBV5-1 and TRBV20-1 included, about five TRBV segments were more frequent in patients than in controls. Normalized Chao1 diversity was significantly lower in multiple sclerosis patients than in controls.

Carried by the TCR beta cDNA libraries were unique molecular identifiers. TCRdb independently ran MiXCR on the PCR reads; one entry per CDR3 protein. The sample has 750,000 to 900,000 distinct CDR3 sequences, about half seen once; the top ten hold roughly 5%. This CDR3 is 13 amino acids long. With 4 bases removed from V and 4 bases from J, the gap between germline ends came to 8 bases. CDR1 is SEHNR and CDR2 is FQNEAQ in the germline V gene (reference sequence). The chain recombines TRBV7-9 with TRBJ1-5; D not certain. The clonotype was recovered from a girl aged 5-17 years with multiple sclerosis. Sequences were obtained from blood. CDR3 sequence (DNA): TGTGCCAGCAGCTCAATGGCGAATCAGCCCCAGCATTTT. Amino acids: CASSSMANQPQHF.